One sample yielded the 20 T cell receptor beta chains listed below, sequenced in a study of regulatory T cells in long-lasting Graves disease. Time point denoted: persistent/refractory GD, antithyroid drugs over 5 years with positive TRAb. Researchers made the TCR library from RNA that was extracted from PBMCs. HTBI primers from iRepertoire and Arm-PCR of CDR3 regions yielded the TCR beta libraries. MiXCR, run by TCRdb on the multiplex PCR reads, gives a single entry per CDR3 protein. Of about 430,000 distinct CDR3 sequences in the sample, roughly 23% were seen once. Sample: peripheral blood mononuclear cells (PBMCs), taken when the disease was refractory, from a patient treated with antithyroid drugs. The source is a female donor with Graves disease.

CDR3 nucleotide sequence: TGCGCCAGCAGCTTCCGCGGGCCGAACACTGAAGCTTTCTTT. It translates to CASSFRGPNTEAFF. The chain joins TRBV5-1 to TRBJ1-1; D not resolved. Deletions cut 2 bases from V and 1 base from J, with 9 bases between. Germline CDR1 reads SGHRS; CDR2 reads YFSETQ. The CDR3 sequence is 14 residues long.

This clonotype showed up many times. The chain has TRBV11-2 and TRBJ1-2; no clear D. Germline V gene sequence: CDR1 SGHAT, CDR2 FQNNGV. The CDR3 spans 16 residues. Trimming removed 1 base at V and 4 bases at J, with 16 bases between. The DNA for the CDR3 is TGTGCCAGCAGCTTAGCCCACCAGAATCTGGGCTATGGCTACACCTTC. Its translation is CASSLAHQNLGYGYTF.

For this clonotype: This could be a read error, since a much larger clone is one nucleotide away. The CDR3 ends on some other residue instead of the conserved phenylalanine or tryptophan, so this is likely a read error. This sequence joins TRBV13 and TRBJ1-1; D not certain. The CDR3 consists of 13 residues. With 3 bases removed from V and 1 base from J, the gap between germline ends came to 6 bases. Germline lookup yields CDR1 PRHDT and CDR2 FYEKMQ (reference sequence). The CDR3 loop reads CASSFARNTEAFS. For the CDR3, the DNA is TGTGCCAGCAGCTTCGCTCGGAACACTGAAGCTTTCTCT.

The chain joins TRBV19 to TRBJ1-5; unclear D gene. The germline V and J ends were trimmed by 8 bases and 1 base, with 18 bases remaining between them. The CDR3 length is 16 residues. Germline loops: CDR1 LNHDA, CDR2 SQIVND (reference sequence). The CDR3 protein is CASDRKGPSSNQPQHF. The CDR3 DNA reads TGTGCCAGTGATCGGAAGGGCCCTAGCAGCAATCAGCCCCAGCATTTT. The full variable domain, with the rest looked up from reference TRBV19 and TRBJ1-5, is DGGITQSPKYLFRKEGQNVTLSCEQNLNHDAMYWYRQDPGQGLRLIYYSQIVNDFQKGDIAEGYSVSREKKESFPLTVTSAQKNPTAFYLCASDRKGPSSNQPQHFGDGTRLSIL.

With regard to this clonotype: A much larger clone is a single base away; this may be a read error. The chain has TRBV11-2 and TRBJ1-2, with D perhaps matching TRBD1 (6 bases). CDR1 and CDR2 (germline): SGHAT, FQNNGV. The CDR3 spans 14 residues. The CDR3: CASSEDRPSFGYAF. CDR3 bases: TGTGCCAGCAGCGAAGACAGGCCCTCATTTGGCTACGCCTTC.

This CDR3 reads CASSPAEVRGYTF. CDR3 DNA: TGTGCCAGCAGTCCTGCTGAGGTGAGAGGCTACACCTTC. The J gene is TRBJ1-2, the V gene TRBV7-9; no definite D call. This CDR3 has 13 amino acids. Germline V gene sequence: CDR1 SEHNR, CDR2 FQNEAQ (reference sequence). Trimming took off 6 bases at V and 8 bases at J, with 16 bases between the two ends.

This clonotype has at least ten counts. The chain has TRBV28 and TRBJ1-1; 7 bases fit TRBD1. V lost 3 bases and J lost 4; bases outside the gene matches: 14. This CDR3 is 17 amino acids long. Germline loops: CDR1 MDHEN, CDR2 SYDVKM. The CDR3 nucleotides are TGTGCCAGCAGTTTGGGCGTAGGGGGCGCGGGTGTCACTGAAGCTTTCTTT. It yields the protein CASSLGVGGAGVTEAFF.

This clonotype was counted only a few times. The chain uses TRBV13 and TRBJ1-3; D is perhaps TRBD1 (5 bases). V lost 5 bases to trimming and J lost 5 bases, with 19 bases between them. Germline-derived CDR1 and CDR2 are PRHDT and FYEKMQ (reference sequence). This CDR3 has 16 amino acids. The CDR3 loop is CASSEGLPVGRNTIYF. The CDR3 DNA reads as TGTGCCAGCAGCGAGGGACTGCCGGTGGGACGAAACACCATATATTTT.

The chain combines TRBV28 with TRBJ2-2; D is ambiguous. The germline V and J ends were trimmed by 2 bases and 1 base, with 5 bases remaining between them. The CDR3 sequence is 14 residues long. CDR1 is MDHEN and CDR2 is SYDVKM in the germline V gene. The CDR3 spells CASSLTWNTGELFF. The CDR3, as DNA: TGTGCCAGCAGTTTAACGTGGAACACCGGGGAGCTGTTTTTT. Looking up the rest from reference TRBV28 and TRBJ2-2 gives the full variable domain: DVKVTQSSRYLVKRTGEKVFLECVQDMDHENMFWYRQDPGLGLRLIYFSYDVKMKEKGDIPEGYSVSREKKERFSLILESASTNQTSMYLCASSLTWNTGELFFGEGSRLTVL.

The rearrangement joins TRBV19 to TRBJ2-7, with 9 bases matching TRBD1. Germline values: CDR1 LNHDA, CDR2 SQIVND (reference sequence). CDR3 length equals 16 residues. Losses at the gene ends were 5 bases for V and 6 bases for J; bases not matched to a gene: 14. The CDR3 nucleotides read TGTGCCAGTAGTGCTTTCTCGGGACAGGGAACGAGCGAGCAGTACTTC. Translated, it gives CASSAFSGQGTSEQYF.

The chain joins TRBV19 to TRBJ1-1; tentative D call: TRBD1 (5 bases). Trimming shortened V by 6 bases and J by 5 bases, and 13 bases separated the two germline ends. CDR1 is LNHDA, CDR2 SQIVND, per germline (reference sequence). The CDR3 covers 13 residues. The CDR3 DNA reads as TGTGCCAGTAGCTGGGGCGTGGGGACTGAAGCTTTCTTT. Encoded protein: CASSWGVGTEAFF.

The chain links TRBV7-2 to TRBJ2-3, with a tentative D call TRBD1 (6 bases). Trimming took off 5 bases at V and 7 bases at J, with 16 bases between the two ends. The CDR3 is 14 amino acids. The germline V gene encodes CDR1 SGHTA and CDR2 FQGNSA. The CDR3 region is CASSPRVGGYTQYF. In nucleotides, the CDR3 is TGTGCCAGCAGCCCAAGGGTTGGGGGCTATACGCAGTATTTT.

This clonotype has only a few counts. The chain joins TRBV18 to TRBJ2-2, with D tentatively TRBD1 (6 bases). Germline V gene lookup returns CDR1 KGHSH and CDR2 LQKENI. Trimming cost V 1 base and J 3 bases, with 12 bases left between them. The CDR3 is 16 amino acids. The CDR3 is CASSPLHREYTGELFF. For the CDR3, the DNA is TGTGCCAGCTCACCACTCCACAGGGAGTACACCGGGGAGCTGTTTTTT. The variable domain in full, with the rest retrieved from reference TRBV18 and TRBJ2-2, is NAGVMQNPRHLVRRRGQEARLRCSPMKGHSHVYWYRQLPEEGLKFMVYLQKENIIDESGMPKERFSAEFPKEGPSILRIQQVVRGDSAAYFCASSPLHREYTGELFFGEGSRLTVL.

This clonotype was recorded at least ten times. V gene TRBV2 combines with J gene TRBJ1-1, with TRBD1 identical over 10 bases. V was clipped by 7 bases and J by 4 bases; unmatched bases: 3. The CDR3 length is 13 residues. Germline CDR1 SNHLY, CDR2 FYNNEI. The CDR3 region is CASTRTGGTEAFF. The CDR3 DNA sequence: TGTGCCAGCACCCGGACAGGGGGCACTGAAGCTTTCTTT.

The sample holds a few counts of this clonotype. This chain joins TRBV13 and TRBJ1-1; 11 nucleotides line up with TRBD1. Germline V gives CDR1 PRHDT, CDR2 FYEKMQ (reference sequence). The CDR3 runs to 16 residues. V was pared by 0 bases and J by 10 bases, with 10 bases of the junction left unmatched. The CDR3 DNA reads TGTGCCAGCAGCTTAGGGGCCGGGACAGGGGGAAGTCGAGCTTTCTTT. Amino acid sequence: CASSLGAGTGGSRAFF.

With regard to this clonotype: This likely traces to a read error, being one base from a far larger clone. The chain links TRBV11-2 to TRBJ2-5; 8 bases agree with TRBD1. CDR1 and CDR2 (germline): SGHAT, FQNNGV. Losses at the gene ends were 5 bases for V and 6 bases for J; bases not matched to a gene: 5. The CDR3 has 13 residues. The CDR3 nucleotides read TGTGCCAGCAGCCCAGGGGGCAGGAAGACCCAGTACTTC. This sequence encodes CASSPGGRKTQYF.

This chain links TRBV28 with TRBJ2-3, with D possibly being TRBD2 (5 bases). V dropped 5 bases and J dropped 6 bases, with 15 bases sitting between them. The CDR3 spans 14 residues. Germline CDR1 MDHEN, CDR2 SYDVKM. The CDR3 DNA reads TGTGCCAGCAGTCCCCGGACTCATTGGGATACGCAGTATTTT. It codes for CASSPRTHWDTQYF.

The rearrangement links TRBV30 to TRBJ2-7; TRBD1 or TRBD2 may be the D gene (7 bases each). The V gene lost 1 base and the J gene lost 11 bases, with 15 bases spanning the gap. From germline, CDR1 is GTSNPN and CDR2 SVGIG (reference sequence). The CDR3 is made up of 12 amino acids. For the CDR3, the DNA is TGTGCCTGGAGTGCCTCCAGGGGGGGGAAGTACTTC. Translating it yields CAWSASRGGKYF.

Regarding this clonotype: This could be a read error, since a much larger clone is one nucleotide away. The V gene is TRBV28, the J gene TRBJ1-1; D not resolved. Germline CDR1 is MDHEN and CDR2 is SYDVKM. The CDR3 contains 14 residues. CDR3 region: CAGSLLGWGTEAFF. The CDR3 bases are TGTGCCGGCAGTTTACTGGGCTGGGGCACTGAAGCTTTCTTT.

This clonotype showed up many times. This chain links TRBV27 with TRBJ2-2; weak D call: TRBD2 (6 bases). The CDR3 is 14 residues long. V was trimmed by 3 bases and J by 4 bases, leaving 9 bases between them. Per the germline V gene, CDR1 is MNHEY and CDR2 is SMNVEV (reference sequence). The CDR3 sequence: CASSFREITGELFF. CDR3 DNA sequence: TGTGCCAGCAGTTTCCGGGAGATCACCGGGGAGCTGTTTTTT.